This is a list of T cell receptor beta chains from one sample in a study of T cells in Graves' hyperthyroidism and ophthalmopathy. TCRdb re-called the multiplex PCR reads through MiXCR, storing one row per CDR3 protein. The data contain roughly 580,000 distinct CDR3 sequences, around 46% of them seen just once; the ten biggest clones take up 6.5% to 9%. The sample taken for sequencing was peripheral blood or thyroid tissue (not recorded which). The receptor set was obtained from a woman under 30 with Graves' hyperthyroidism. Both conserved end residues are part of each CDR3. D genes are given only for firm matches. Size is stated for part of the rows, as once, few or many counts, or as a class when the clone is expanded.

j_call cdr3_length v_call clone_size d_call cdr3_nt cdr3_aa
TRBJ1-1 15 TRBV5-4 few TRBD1 TGTGCCAGCAGCGGCCGGGACAGACTGAACACTGAAGCTTTCTTT CASSGRDRLNTEAFF
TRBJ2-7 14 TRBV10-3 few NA TGTGCCAGCAGTAGGCGAGGCCCCTCCTACGAGCAGTACTTC CASSRRGPSYEQYF
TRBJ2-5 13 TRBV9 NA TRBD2 TGTGCCAGCAGTGAGACTAGCGGTGGGGCCCAGTACTTC CASSETSGGAQYF
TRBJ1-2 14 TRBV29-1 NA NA TGCAGGCCCGTCTGGGGGGGAAAAAACTATGGCTACACCTTC CRPVWGGKNYGYTF
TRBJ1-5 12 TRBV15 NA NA TGTGCCACCAGCAGAGATCGGGTGGCGGGGCATTTT CATSRDRVAGHF
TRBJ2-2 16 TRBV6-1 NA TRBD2 TGTGCCAGCAGTGACTTTTGGACTAGCGCCTCCGGGGAGCTGTTTTTT CASSDFWTSASGELFF
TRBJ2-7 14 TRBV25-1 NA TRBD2 TGTGCCACCACTAGCGGGAGTCAAACCTACGAGCAGTACTTC CATTSGSQTYEQYF
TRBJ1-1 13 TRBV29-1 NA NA TGCAGCTTCCGAGGCCTCGGAGGCACTGAAGCTTTCTTT CSFRGLGGTEAFF
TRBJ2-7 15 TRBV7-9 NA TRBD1 TGTGCCAGCAGCGCCGGGGCAGGGGGCATCAACGAGCAGTACTTC CASSAGAGGINEQYF
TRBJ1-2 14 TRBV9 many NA TGTGCCAGCAGCACCGACACCTTTAACTATGGCTACACCTTC CASSTDTFNYGYTF
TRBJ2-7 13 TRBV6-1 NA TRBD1 TGTGCCGCACAGGGGGGCGATCAGCCCCAGCAGTACTTC CAAQGGDQPQQYF
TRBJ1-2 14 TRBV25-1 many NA TGTGCCTCTACACGTCAGGGGATTGGTGTTGGCTACACCTTC CASTRQGIGVGYTF
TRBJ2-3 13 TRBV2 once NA TGTGCCAGCAGGGAAGGGTTGGCAGATACGCAGTATTTT CASREGLADTQYF
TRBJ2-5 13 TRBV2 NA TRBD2 TGTGCCAGCAGTCCCCACGGGGGGGAGACCCAGTACTTC CASSPHGGETQYF
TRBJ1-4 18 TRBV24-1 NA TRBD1 TGTGCCACCAGTGACCCCGGACAGGGCCTTGCAACTAATGAAAAACTGTTTTTT CATSDPGQGLATNEKLFF
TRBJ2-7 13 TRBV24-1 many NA TGTGCCACCAGTGTTGGGGGGACGAGGGAGCAGTACTTC CATSVGGTREQYF
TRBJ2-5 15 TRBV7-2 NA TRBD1 TGTGCCAGCAGCTTTCCGACAGGGGGTGGTGAGACCCAGTACTTC CASSFPTGGGETQYF
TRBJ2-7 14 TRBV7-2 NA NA TGTGCCAGCAGCCCCTTCCAGGGATCCTACGAGCAGTACTTC CASSPFQGSYEQYF
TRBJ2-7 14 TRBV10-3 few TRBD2 TGTGCCATCAGTGAAAGCGGGAGGGGCCCCGAGCAGTACTTC CAISESGRGPEQYF
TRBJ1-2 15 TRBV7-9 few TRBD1 TGTGCCAGCAGCGTAGATAACAGGGGGGACTATGGCTACACCTTC CASSVDNRGDYGYTF
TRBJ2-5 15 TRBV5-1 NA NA TGCGCCAGCAGCTTGGACAGGGGGGGCCAAGAGACCCAGTACTTC CASSLDRGGQETQYF
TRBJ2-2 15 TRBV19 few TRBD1 TGTGCCAGCCAAGAGGGGACAGAGAACACCGGGGAGCTGTTTTTT CASQEGTENTGELFF
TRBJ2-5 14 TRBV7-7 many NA TGTGCTAGCAGCTTACTGGGGTCGGGGGAGACCCAGTACTTC CASSLLGSGETQYF
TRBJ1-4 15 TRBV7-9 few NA TGTGCCAGCAGCCCCCGGGAGGTCAATAATGAAAAACTGTTTTTT CASSPREVNNEKLFF
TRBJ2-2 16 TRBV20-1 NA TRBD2 TGCAGTGCGAGGACTAGCGGGAGCGGCAACACCGGGGAGCTGTTTTTT CSARTSGSGNTGELFF
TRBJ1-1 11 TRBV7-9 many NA TGTGCCCTTAGAGGGGGCACTGAAGCTTTCTTT CALRGGTEAFF
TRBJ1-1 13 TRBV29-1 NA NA TGCAGCGCCTCAGGGGACGGGGCCGCTGAAGCTTTCTTT CSASGDGAAEAFF
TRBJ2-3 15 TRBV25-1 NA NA TGTGCCAGCAGATTCCGAACCGGGGCCCAGGATACGCAGTATTTT CASRFRTGAQDTQYF
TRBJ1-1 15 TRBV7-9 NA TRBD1 TGTGCCAGCAGCTCCGAGGGACAGTATCCCACTGAAGCTTTCTTT CASSSEGQYPTEAFF
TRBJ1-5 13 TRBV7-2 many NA TGTGCCAGCAGCCGTAACAGCAATCAGCCCCAGCATTTT CASSRNSNQPQHF
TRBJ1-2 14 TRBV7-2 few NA TGTGCCAGCAGCTTAGCGGCAGAAAGCTATGGCTACACCTTC CASSLAAESYGYTF
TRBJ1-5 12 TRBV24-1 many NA TGTGCCACCAAGGAAGGAGCTCAGCCCCAGCATTTT CATKEGAQPQHF
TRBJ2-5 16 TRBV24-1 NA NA TGTGCCACCAGTGATAGGACAGTTCTTACATGGGAGACCCAGTACTTC CATSDRTVLTWETQYF
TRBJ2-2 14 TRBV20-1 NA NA TGCAGTGCTATGGAACAGGGAGCGTTCGGGGAGCTGTTTTTT CSAMEQGAFGELFF
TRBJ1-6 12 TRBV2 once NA TGTGCCAGCAGAGCTGGACAAGCGCCCCTCCACTTT CASRAGQAPLHF
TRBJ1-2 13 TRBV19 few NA TGTGCCAGTAGTATAGAACAGGACTATGGCTACACCTTC CASSIEQDYGYTF
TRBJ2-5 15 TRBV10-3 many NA TGTGCCATCGCGGTCGCAGCGGAGAGCAAAGAGACCCAGTACTTC CAIAVAAESKETQYF
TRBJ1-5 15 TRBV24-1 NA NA TGTGCCACCAGTGATTCGTCAGGGGACAATCAGTCCCAGCATTTT CATSDSSGDNQSQHF
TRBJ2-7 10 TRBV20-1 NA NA TGCAGTGCTATGGAAGTCGAGCAGTACTTC CSAMEVEQYF
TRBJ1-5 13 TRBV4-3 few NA TGCGCCAGCAGCCAAGATATGGTTGAGCCCCAGCATTTT CASSQDMVEPQHF
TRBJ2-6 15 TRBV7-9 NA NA TGTGCCAGCCCTATTGACCTCTCTGGGGCCAACGTCCTGACTTTC CASPIDLSGANVLTF
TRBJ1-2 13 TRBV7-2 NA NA TGTGCCAGCAGCTCCTACAGGGTCGAAAGCTACACCTTC CASSSYRVESYTF
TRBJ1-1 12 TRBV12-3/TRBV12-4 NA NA TGTGCCAGCAGCCTCAACCCTAGTCTAGCTTTCTTT CASSLNPSLAFF
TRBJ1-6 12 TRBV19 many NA TGTGCCAGTACCAAAGGACCCTCCGACGAGAACTTT CASTKGPSDENF
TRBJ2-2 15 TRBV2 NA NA TGTGCCAGCAACGGACAGGGAGGGTACACCGGGGAGCTGTTTTTT CASNGQGGYTGELFF
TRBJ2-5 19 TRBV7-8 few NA TGTGCCAGCAGCTTAGAACCAGCGGAGAGGTGGGATTGGAGAGAGACCCAGTACTTC CASSLEPAERWDWRETQYF
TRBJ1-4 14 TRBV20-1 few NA TGCAGTGCTAGAGAAACACAAGCTAATGAAAAACTGTTTTTT CSARETQANEKLFF
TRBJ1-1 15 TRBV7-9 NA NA TGTGCCAGCATCTCTGCACAGGGAGGATACACTGAGACTTTCTTT CASISAQGGYTETFF
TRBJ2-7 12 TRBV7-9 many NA TGTGCCAGCAGCTCGACTAGTAGCGAGCAGTACTTC CASSSTSSEQYF
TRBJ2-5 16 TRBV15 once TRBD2 TGTGCCACCAGCCAAGAGATAGCGGGTCACCAAGAGACCCAGTACTTC CATSQEIAGHQETQYF
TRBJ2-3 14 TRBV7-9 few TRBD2 TGTGCCAGCAGGGGAGCGGGAGGGCCAGATACGCAGTATTTT CASRGAGGPDTQYF
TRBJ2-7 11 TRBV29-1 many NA TGCAGCGTTGACAGGGGCCAGGAGCAGTACTTC CSVDRGQEQYF
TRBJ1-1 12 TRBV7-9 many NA TGTGCCAGCAGTGACAGATACACTGAAGCTTTCTTT CASSDRYTEAFF
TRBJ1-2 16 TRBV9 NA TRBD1 TGTGCCAGCAGCTCCCCCCGGACAGGAGCTAACTATGGCTACACCTTC CASSSPRTGANYGYTF
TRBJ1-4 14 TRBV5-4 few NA TGTGCCAGCAGCCCCAGAGTCGGTAATGAAAAACTGTTTTTT CASSPRVGNEKLFF